This note documents a single T cell receptor beta chain sequence. This CDR3 comprises 16 residues. V shed 3 bases, J shed 6 bases, and the junction held 5 bases outside the gene matches. The germline V gene has CDR1 MGHRA and CDR2 YSYEKL. The data stem from a study of blood T cell repertoires in COVID-19. Study as a whole: Acute-phase and convalescent COVID-19 samples originated in the United States, Italy and Spain. Sources were T cells, B-cell-depleted T cells, or PBMCs; the material itself was cDNA or gDNA.

In the study's own analysis: Reference gene primer amplification gave nucleated cell count estimates. Sequenced by immunoSEQ multiplex PCR; TCRdb stores in-frame clones only, minus some. The V and J calls and clone size are taken from that table; D and trimming were inferred from the DNA. The table lists around 180,000 clones, around 88% of them singletons. This chain uses TRBV4-1 with TRBJ2-3; 14 nucleotides match TRBD2. Sequencing was performed on peripheral blood. This TCR was recovered from a woman aged 30 to 39 with acute or convalescent COVID-19. CDR3 nucleotide sequence: TGCGCCAGCAGCCACATGGGACTAGCGGGAGTGGATACGCAGTATTTT. The encoded protein is CASSHMGLAGVDTQYF.